One and the same sample provided the 6 T cell receptor beta chains below, sequenced in a study of cytomegalovirus exposure and HLA in healthy donors. The primer mix had 60 Vbeta and 13 Jbeta primers. This table comes from immunoSEQ multiplex PCR, and its TCRdb copy is limited to in-frame clones, with some not included. The sample records approximately 150,000 clones, about four fifths being singletons. The specimen sequenced was PBMCs. The receptors derive from a girl under 18 in good health and CMV-seropositive.

The V gene is TRBV6-5, the J gene TRBJ2-5; 10 positions agree with TRBD2. The CDR3 is 15 amino acids. V was clipped by 0 bases and J by 5 bases; unmatched bases: 3. Germline V gene data show CDR1 as MNHEY and CDR2 as SVGAGI. This CDR3 reads CASSYSSGGEETQYF. As DNA, the CDR3 is TGTGCCAGCAGTTACTCGAGCGGGGGGGAGGAGACCCAGTACTTC.

V usage is TRBV27 and J usage is TRBJ1-1; no clear D. Germline values: CDR1 MNHEY, CDR2 SMNVEV (reference sequence). This CDR3 contains 14 residues. Trimming pared 0 bases from V and 3 bases from J, leaving 8 bases between. In DNA form, the CDR3 reads TGTGCCAGCAGTTTATCAGCGGGGTACACTGAAGCTTTCTTT. Amino acid sequence: CASSLSAGYTEAFF.

This chain uses TRBV9 with TRBJ2-6, with 10 bases matching TRBD2. CDR3 length: 17 amino acids. Looked up from germline, CDR1 is SGDLS and CDR2 is YYNGEE. V lost 0 bases to trimming and J lost 4 bases; unmatched junction nucleotides: 4. CDR3 bases: TGTGCCAGCAGCGTAGCGACTAGCGGGTCCGGGGCCAACGTCCTGACTTTC. Residues: CASSVATSGSGANVLTF. Drawing the rest from reference TRBV9 and TRBJ2-6, the complete variable domain is DSGVTQTPKHLITATGQRVTLRCSPRSGDLSVYWYQQSLDQGLQFLIQYYNGEERAKGNILERFSAQQFPDLHSELNLSSLELGDSALYFCASSVATSGSGANVLTFGAGSRLTVL.

The CDR3 protein is CASSLLGRGAFF. The CDR3 DNA sequence: TGTGCCAGCAGCTTGCTCGGGAGAGGGGCTTTCTTT. The chain carries TRBV5-4 and TRBJ1-1; no clear D gene. The CDR3 is 12 residues long. The ends were cut back, 1 base at V and 11 bases at J, with 12 bases in the middle. Germline V gene lookup returns CDR1 SGHNT and CDR2 YYREEE (reference sequence).

This rearrangement joins TRBV5-6 to TRBJ2-1, with 8 bases matching TRBD2. The V gene's germline CDR1 is SGHDT and CDR2 YYEEEE. Germline trimming cut 0 bases from V and 5 bases from J; bases unmatched to any gene: 1. This CDR3 spans 14 amino acids. The CDR3 loop reads CASSLGTSHNEQFF. DNA of the CDR3: TGTGCCAGCAGCTTGGGGACTAGCCACAATGAGCAGTTCTTC.

The chain joins TRBV30 to TRBJ2-7; D is ambiguous. The V and J ends lost 0 bases and 2 bases respectively, with 26 bases between them. CDR3 length: 19 residues. Germline CDR1 GTSNPN, CDR2 SVGIG (reference sequence). CDR3 bases: TGTGCCTGGAGTGTACGTTTTAAGGTGAGGAAAGAAAGCCCCTACGAGCAGTACTTC. Its protein is CAWSVRFKVRKESPYEQYF.